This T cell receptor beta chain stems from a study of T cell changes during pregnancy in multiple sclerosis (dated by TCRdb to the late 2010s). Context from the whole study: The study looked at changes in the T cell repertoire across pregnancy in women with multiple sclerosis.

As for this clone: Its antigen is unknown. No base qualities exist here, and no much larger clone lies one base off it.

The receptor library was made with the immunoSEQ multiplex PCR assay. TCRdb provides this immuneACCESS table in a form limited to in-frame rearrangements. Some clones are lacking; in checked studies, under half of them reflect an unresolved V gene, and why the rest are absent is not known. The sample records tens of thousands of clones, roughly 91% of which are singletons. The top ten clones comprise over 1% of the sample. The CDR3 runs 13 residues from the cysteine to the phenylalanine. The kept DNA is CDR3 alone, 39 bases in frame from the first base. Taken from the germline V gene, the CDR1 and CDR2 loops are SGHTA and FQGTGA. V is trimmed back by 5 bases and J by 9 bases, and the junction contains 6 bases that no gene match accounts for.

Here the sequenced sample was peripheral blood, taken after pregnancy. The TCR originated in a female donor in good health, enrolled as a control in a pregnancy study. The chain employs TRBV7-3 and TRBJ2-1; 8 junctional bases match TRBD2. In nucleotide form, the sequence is TGTGCCAGCAGCGGCGGGCTAGCGGGTGAGCAGTTCTTC. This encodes CASSGGLAGEQFF. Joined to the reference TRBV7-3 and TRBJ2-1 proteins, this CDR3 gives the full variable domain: GAGVSQTPSNKVTEKGKYVELRCDPISGHTALYWYRQSLGQGPEFLIYFQGTGAADDSGLPNDRFFAVRPEGSVSTLKIQRTERGDSAVYLCASSGGLAGEQFFGPGTRLTVL.